This T cell receptor beta chain was retrieved from a study of cytomegalovirus exposure and HLA in healthy donors. General study points: About 87% or about 30% of the time was how often most TCR beta V segments were productive, according to an earlier analysis. Rare sequences made up most TCRs, while some public TCRs were found in many donors. Reportedly, diagnosis of cytomegalovirus status by the classifier showed high specificity and sensitivity.

Regarding this clone: Its antigen is not known.

It was with 60 Vbeta and 13 Jbeta primers that the PCR ran. Sequencing was performed with immunoSEQ multiplex PCR; in TCRdb, only in-frame clones are kept and a portion is missing. In the table there are approximately 54,000 clones, around 82% of which are singletons. Per the germline V gene, CDR1 is SGHVS and CDR2 is FNYEAQ. CDR3 length: 16 residues. V lost 1 base to trimming and J lost 2 bases; unmatched junction nucleotides: 4. The sequenced material came from PBMCs. This receptor was identified in a young woman in good health and CMV-seronegative. The rearrangement joins TRBV7-6 to TRBJ2-3, with 9 bases aligning to TRBD1. This chain's CDR3 is CASSLGGTGYTDTQYF. The CDR3 nucleotides are TGTGCCAGCAGCTTAGGGGGGACAGGGTACACAGATACGCAGTATTTT.